This T cell receptor beta chain was recovered during a study of blood T cell repertoires in COVID-19 (dated by TCRdb to 2020 to 2022). Study-level background: The collaborator samples originated in the United States, Italy and Spain and spanned the acute and convalescent phases of COVID-19. The repertoires were released in a freely available public database intended as a resource for research on the immune response to SARS-CoV-2. Where available, HLA class I and class II types were taken from metadata supplied by the sample provider and were not determined by assay-based typing. Subjects who had been exposed to COVID-19, were actively infected with it, or had recovered from it provided the deeply sampled blood TCRbeta repertoires that made up the dataset. Sample metadata almost always included a de-identified subject ID, COVID-19 status, age in years and sex. Samples were obtained from the ongoing ImmuneRACE study (first 160 participants) and from about 1,300 subjects provided by 6 global collaborators. The material from the prospective study consisted of cDNA or gDNA derived from T cells, B-cell-depleted T cells, or PBMCs. Overall results and qualifications from the work: The quantity of clinical and demographic metadata differed by source and by participant and was supplied without curation.

The trim is 3 bases for V and 2 bases for J, with a gap of 10 bases between the germline ends. CDR3 length: 14 amino acids, cysteine to phenylalanine. Solely the CDR3 DNA is kept, with 42 bases framed from the first base. Looking up the germline V gene yields CDR1 KGHSH and CDR2 LQKENI. Whole blood was collected in K2EDTA tubes by collaborating institutions according to the institutions' own protocols. For TCRbeta analysis, collaborator samples were shipped as frozen whole blood, as isolated PBMCs, or as DNA extracted from either sample type. TCRbeta CDR3 regions were amplified from genomic DNA using the immunoSEQ Assay, a bias-controlled multiplex PCR. Concerning the study's data processing: The number of nucleated cells in each sample was estimated by amplification of reference gene primers within the assay. To quantify the absolute abundance of each unique TCRbeta CDR3 rearrangement, sequence reads were collapsed and filtered. For each sample, productive Simpson clonality was calculated as the square root of Simpson's diversity index across productive rearrangements. TCRdb's version of the immuneACCESS table is confined to in-frame rearrangements and falls short of the full clone set. An unresolved V gene accounts for under half of the shortfall where checked; the remainder is of unknown origin. V and J calls and clone size come straight from that table; D and trimming were deduced from the DNA. The sample records 300,000 or so clones, about 88% of which are singletons. The ten biggest clones cover 1% to 1.5% of the sample.

With regard to this clone: Its antigen is still unknown. Base qualities are not provided; no much larger clone lies one nucleotide away. Other DNA sequences in the sample encode the same CDR3.

Material: peripheral blood. The V and J genes are TRBV18 and TRBJ1-2, with no confident D gene call. The receptor's source is a man aged 70-80 years with acute or convalescent COVID-19. Here is the DNA: TGTGCCAGCTCACCTCGGACTGAGAACTATGGCTACACCTTC. Its protein product is CASSPRTENYGYTF.